This entry concerns a single T cell receptor (beta chain). Its antigen is still unknown. Looked up from germline, CDR1 is LGHNA and CDR2 is YNFKEQ. The CDR3 totals 19 residues. After removal of 5 bases from V and 0 bases from J, the junction contained 13 bases not matched to a gene. The record originates from a study of T-cell reconstitution after alpha-beta-depleted transplantation in children. During its preparation, the TCRbeta library received unique molecular identifiers. Each CDR3 protein is one row after TCRdb ran MiXCR on the PCR reads. Of fewer than 700,000 distinct CDR3 sequences listed, around 13% are singletons. Study conclusions and caveats: In some patients, recipient T cells and intrathymic progenitors surviving conditioning explained high day-60 diversity. Several hundred expanded graft clones reportedly gave rise to the alpha-beta T cells present about two months after transplant. The main origin of T-cell counts and diversity one year after transplant was newly produced T cells.

This sequence joins TRBV4-2 and TRBJ2-6; 7 positions match TRBD2. Sample: PBMCs, mostly from graft donor cells, taken 360 days after TCRalphabeta/CD19-depleted stem cell transplant. This sequence was found in a male patient between 10 and 17 years old who had a stem cell transplant for acute myeloid leukemia, so the T cells may come from the graft donor. CDR3 sequence reads: CASSELGGLEHSGANVLTF. In DNA, the CDR3 is TGTGCCAGCAGCGAACTTGGTGGACTAGAGCACTCTGGGGCCAACGTCCTGACTTTC.